Each of the 22 T cell receptor beta chains below was sequenced from the same sample in a study of identical twins. TCRdb analysed the 5' RACE reads with MiXCR anew, one entry per CDR3 protein. The sample gives 600,000 to 700,000 distinct CDR3 sequences, 20% to 25% of which show up once; 4% to 4.5% is in the top ten. Separately, the same data were catalogued under a study of T cells expressing NK-cell markers.

The specimen was PBMCs. The source is a young woman in good health.

This clonotype was counted a few times. The genes are TRBV7-6 and TRBJ2-7; TRBD1 aligns across 9 bases. The ends lost 1 base at V and 7 bases at J; junction bases unmatched: 5. The CDR3 totals 14 residues. The germline V gene has CDR1 SGHVS and CDR2 FNYEAQ. The DNA for the CDR3 is TGTGCCAGCAGCTTAGTACAGGGGGCGGGGGAGCAGTACTTC. This codes for CASSLVQGAGEQYF.

This clonotype was seen a few times. The chain combines TRBV20-1 with TRBJ2-3, with 10 bases identical to TRBD2. CDR1 and CDR2 (germline): DFQATT, SNEGSKA (reference sequence). The CDR3 sequence is 13 residues long. J lost 6 bases, V lost 6 bases, and 6 bases had no gene match. CDR3 sequence (DNA): TGCAGTGCCCAGACTAGCGGGCGGGATACGCAGTATTTT. Translation gives CSAQTSGRDTQYF.

A few counts support this clonotype. The chain combines TRBV9 with TRBJ2-1, with a possible D match to TRBD2 (7 bases). The CDR3 is 18 amino acids. Trimming removed 5 bases from V and 0 bases from J, with 21 bases in between. Per the germline V gene, CDR1 is SGDLS and CDR2 is YYNGEE. This CDR3 is CASSRGLADFSSYNEQFF. CDR3 DNA: TGTGCCAGCAGTCGGGGGCTAGCGGACTTCAGCTCCTACAATGAGCAGTTCTTC.

Only a few counts were recorded for this clonotype. The chain combines TRBV5-6 with TRBJ1-5; TRBD1 might be the D (5 bases). CDR1 SGHDT and CDR2 YYEEEE come from the germline V gene. Deletions cut 3 bases from V and 2 bases from J, with 12 bases between. This CDR3 has 15 amino acids. In DNA form, the CDR3 reads TGTGCCAGCAGCTGGGGGACGGAACGCAATCAGCCCCAGCATTTT. Translated: CASSWGTERNQPQHF. Full variable domain (outside the CDR3, taken from reference TRBV5-6 and TRBJ1-5): DAGVTQSPTHLIKTRGQQVTLRCSPKSGHDTVSWYQQALGQGPQFIFQYYEEEERQRGNFPDRFSGHQFPNYSSELNVNALLLGDSALYLCASSWGTERNQPQHFGDGTRLSIL.

This clonotype has more than one count but fewer than ten. The V call is TRBV3-1, the J call TRBJ2-5; weak D call: TRBD2 (6 bases). V was trimmed by 4 bases and J by 5 bases, leaving 20 bases between them. Per germline, CDR1 LGHDT and CDR2 YNNKEL (reference sequence). This CDR3 comprises 16 residues. CDR3 coding DNA: TGTGCCAGCAGCCCTCTCGGAGGGCAAGGGCGGGAGACCCAGTACTTC. As protein: CASSPLGGQGRETQYF.

This sequence joins TRBV6-5 and TRBJ1-1; D ambiguous. Per germline, CDR1 MNHEY and CDR2 SVGAGI. Trimming left V 0 bases short and J 1 base short, with 12 bases between. This CDR3 has 16 amino acids. The CDR3 DNA sequence: TGTGCCAGCAGTTACTCGCGGCGTGCCACGAACACTGAAGCTTTCTTT. Its translation is CASSYSRRATNTEAFF.

This clonotype was detected many times. This rearrangement joins TRBV5-1 to TRBJ1-1; D is unclear. The ends were cut back, 10 bases at V and 1 base at J, with 14 bases in the middle. The CDR3 extends over 13 amino acids. CDR1 is SGHRS, CDR2 YFSETQ, per germline. The CDR3: CAVKRHPNTEAFF. CDR3 DNA: TGCGCCGTAAAGAGACACCCGAACACTGAAGCTTTCTTT.

In this sample, this clonotype turned up a few times. The V and J genes are TRBV20-1 and TRBJ2-2, with 7 bases aligning to TRBD2. V lost 5 bases to trimming and J lost 4 bases; unmatched junction nucleotides: 7. CDR1 and CDR2 from the germline V gene are DFQATT and SNEGSKA (reference sequence). This CDR3 comprises 14 residues. The DNA of the CDR3 is TGCAGTGCTCGCCGGGGGGTCGGCACCGGGGAGCTGTTTTTT. It specifies CSARRGVGTGELFF.

The chain is built from TRBV5-1 and TRBJ2-3, with 9 nucleotides matching TRBD2. This CDR3 spans 14 amino acids. The germline V gene encodes CDR1 SGHRS and CDR2 YFSETQ. Trimming at V came to 7 bases and at J to 4 bases, leaving 7 bases not matched to a gene. The CDR3 DNA follows: TGCGCCAGCGGTCCGACTAGCGGCTCAGATACGCAGTATTTT. Its translation is CASGPTSGSDTQYF.

CDR3 nucleotides: TGTGCCACCAGTGACCCGGGACGGAACTATGGCTACACCTTC. Its protein product is CATSDPGRNYGYTF. The rearrangement joins TRBV24-1 to TRBJ1-2, with a possible D match to TRBD1 (5 bases). Trimming shortened V by 4 bases and J by 2 bases, and 10 bases separated the two germline ends. Germline V lookup: CDR1 KGHDR, CDR2 SFDVKD. This CDR3 has 14 residues.

The sample holds a few counts of this clonotype. The CDR3 nucleotides read TGTGCCATCAGTACAGGGCCGGGGGACTACGAGCAGTACTTC. This encodes CAISTGPGDYEQYF. The gene calls are TRBV10-3 and TRBJ2-7; D may match TRBD1 or TRBD2 (6 bases each). Trimming shortened V by 5 bases and J by 3 bases, and 14 bases separated the two germline ends. The CDR3 sequence is 14 residues long. From germline, CDR1 is ENHRY and CDR2 SYGVKD.

This clonotype was counted only a few times. V and J are TRBV4-3 and TRBJ2-7; the D gene could be TRBD1 or TRBD2 (6 bases each). V dropped 3 bases and J dropped 0 bases, with 15 bases sitting between them. The CDR3 contains 16 residues. Germline V gene sequence: CDR1 LGHNA, CDR2 YSLEER. CDR3 region: CASSHARGGTSYEQYF. The CDR3 DNA follows: TGCGCCAGCAGCCATGCCAGGGGAGGTACCTCCTACGAGCAGTACTTC.

This clonotype was recorded at least ten times. This rearrangement joins TRBV6-1 to TRBJ1-2, with TRBD1 identical over 9 bases. V shed 7 bases, J shed 2 bases, and the junction held 2 bases outside the gene matches. The length of the CDR3 is 13 residues. The germline V gene encodes CDR1 MNHNS and CDR2 SASEGT. The CDR3 here is CASTGTGNYGYTF. The CDR3, as DNA: TGTGCCAGCACCGGGACAGGGAACTATGGCTACACCTTC.

This chain joins TRBV7-9 and TRBJ1-1, with D hard to call. The germline gives CDR1 SEHNR, CDR2 FQNEAQ (reference sequence). Trimming cost V 5 bases and J 10 bases, with 17 bases left between them. CDR3 size: 13 residues. The CDR3 region has the DNA TGTGCCAGCAGCCGCCTCACGGGCGTTAGAGCTTTCTTT. It encodes CASSRLTGVRAFF.

The chain carries TRBV7-9 and TRBJ2-7; TRBD1 might be the D (6 bases). The germline V and J ends were trimmed by 4 bases and 0 bases, with 13 bases remaining between them. Germline CDR1 and CDR2: SEHNR and FQNEAQ (reference sequence). There are 15 residues in the CDR3. The CDR3 region has the DNA TGTGCCAGCAGCTCCGGACAGTTGAGCTCCTACGAGCAGTACTTC. Protein: CASSSGQLSSYEQYF.

The chain joins TRBV11-1 to TRBJ2-5, with a possible D match to TRBD2 (5 bases). Germline values: CDR1 SGHAT, CDR2 FQDESV (reference sequence). The CDR3 has 14 residues. V lost 6 bases and J lost 2, with 13 bases in between. CDR3 nucleotide sequence: TGTGCCAGCAGATCAGCCGGGATTCAAGAGACCCAGTACTTC. Protein: CASRSAGIQETQYF.

This chain joins TRBV12-3 or TRBV12-4 and TRBJ2-1, with TRBD2 matching 8 bases. This CDR3 contains 14 residues. With 1 base clipped from V and 6 bases from J, the junction kept 2 bases outside the gene matches. As DNA, the CDR3 is TGTGCCAGCAGTTTAGGCGGGAGGATCAATGAGCAGTTCTTC. Amino acid sequence: CASSLGGRINEQFF.

V and J are TRBV6-2 or TRBV6-3 and TRBJ2-2, with D hard to call. V gave up 4 bases and J gave up 1 base, with 4 bases separating them. The CDR3 extends over 13 amino acids. Germline V lookup: CDR1 MNHEY, CDR2 SVGEGT. As DNA, the CDR3 is TGTGCCAGCAGTTTTCAGAACACCGGGGAGCTGTTTTTT. Translated: CASSFQNTGELFF.

This clonotype was detected only a few times. This chain connects TRBV9 to TRBJ2-6, with TRBD2 as a possible D gene (5 bases). Trimming removed 0 bases at V and 0 bases at J, with 16 bases between. From germline, CDR1 is SGDLS and CDR2 YYNGEE. This CDR3 has 19 amino acids. Here the CDR3 DNA reads TGTGCCAGCAGCGTAGGCCCCACAGCTGGGAGCTCTGGGGCCAACGTCCTGACTTTC. Its protein product is CASSVGPTAGSSGANVLTF.

A few counts support this clonotype. The gene calls are TRBV7-9 and TRBJ1-2; maybe TRBD1 (5 bases). Germline V CDR1 and CDR2: SEHNR, FQNEAQ (reference sequence). There are 16 residues in the CDR3. Trimming took off 4 bases at V and 8 bases at J, with 23 bases between the two ends. CDR3 sequence: CASSSKVGGRDQGYTF. CDR3 coding DNA: TGTGCCAGCAGCTCTAAGGTGGGAGGCAGGGACCAGGGCTACACCTTC.

This clonotype was recorded a few times. This chain connects TRBV19 to TRBJ2-7; D is unresolved. The CDR3 totals 14 residues. Looked up from germline, CDR1 is LNHDA and CDR2 is SQIVND (reference sequence). Deletions cut 4 bases from V and 6 bases from J, with 16 bases between. The CDR3 nucleotides read TGTGCCAGTAGTAGGTTCGTTGGTTTATCCGAGCAGTACTTC. Translation gives CASSRFVGLSEQYF. Together with reference TRBV19 and TRBJ2-7, the CDR3 gives the full variable domain: DGGITQSPKYLFRKEGQNVTLSCEQNLNHDAMYWYRQDPGQGLRLIYYSQIVNDFQKGDIAEGYSVSREKKESFPLTVTSAQKNPTAFYLCASSRFVGLSEQYFGPGTRLTVT.

This sequence joins TRBV29-1 and TRBJ2-1; possibly TRBD1 for D (7 bases). The germline V gene encodes CDR1 SQVTM and CDR2 ANQGSEA. This CDR3 is 16 amino acids long. The V gene lost 6 bases and the J gene lost 4 bases, with 22 bases spanning the gap. The CDR3 reads CSVGGGKGTAYNEQFF. CDR3 in DNA: TGCAGCGTCGGAGGGGGCAAAGGGACCGCATACAATGAGCAGTTCTTC.